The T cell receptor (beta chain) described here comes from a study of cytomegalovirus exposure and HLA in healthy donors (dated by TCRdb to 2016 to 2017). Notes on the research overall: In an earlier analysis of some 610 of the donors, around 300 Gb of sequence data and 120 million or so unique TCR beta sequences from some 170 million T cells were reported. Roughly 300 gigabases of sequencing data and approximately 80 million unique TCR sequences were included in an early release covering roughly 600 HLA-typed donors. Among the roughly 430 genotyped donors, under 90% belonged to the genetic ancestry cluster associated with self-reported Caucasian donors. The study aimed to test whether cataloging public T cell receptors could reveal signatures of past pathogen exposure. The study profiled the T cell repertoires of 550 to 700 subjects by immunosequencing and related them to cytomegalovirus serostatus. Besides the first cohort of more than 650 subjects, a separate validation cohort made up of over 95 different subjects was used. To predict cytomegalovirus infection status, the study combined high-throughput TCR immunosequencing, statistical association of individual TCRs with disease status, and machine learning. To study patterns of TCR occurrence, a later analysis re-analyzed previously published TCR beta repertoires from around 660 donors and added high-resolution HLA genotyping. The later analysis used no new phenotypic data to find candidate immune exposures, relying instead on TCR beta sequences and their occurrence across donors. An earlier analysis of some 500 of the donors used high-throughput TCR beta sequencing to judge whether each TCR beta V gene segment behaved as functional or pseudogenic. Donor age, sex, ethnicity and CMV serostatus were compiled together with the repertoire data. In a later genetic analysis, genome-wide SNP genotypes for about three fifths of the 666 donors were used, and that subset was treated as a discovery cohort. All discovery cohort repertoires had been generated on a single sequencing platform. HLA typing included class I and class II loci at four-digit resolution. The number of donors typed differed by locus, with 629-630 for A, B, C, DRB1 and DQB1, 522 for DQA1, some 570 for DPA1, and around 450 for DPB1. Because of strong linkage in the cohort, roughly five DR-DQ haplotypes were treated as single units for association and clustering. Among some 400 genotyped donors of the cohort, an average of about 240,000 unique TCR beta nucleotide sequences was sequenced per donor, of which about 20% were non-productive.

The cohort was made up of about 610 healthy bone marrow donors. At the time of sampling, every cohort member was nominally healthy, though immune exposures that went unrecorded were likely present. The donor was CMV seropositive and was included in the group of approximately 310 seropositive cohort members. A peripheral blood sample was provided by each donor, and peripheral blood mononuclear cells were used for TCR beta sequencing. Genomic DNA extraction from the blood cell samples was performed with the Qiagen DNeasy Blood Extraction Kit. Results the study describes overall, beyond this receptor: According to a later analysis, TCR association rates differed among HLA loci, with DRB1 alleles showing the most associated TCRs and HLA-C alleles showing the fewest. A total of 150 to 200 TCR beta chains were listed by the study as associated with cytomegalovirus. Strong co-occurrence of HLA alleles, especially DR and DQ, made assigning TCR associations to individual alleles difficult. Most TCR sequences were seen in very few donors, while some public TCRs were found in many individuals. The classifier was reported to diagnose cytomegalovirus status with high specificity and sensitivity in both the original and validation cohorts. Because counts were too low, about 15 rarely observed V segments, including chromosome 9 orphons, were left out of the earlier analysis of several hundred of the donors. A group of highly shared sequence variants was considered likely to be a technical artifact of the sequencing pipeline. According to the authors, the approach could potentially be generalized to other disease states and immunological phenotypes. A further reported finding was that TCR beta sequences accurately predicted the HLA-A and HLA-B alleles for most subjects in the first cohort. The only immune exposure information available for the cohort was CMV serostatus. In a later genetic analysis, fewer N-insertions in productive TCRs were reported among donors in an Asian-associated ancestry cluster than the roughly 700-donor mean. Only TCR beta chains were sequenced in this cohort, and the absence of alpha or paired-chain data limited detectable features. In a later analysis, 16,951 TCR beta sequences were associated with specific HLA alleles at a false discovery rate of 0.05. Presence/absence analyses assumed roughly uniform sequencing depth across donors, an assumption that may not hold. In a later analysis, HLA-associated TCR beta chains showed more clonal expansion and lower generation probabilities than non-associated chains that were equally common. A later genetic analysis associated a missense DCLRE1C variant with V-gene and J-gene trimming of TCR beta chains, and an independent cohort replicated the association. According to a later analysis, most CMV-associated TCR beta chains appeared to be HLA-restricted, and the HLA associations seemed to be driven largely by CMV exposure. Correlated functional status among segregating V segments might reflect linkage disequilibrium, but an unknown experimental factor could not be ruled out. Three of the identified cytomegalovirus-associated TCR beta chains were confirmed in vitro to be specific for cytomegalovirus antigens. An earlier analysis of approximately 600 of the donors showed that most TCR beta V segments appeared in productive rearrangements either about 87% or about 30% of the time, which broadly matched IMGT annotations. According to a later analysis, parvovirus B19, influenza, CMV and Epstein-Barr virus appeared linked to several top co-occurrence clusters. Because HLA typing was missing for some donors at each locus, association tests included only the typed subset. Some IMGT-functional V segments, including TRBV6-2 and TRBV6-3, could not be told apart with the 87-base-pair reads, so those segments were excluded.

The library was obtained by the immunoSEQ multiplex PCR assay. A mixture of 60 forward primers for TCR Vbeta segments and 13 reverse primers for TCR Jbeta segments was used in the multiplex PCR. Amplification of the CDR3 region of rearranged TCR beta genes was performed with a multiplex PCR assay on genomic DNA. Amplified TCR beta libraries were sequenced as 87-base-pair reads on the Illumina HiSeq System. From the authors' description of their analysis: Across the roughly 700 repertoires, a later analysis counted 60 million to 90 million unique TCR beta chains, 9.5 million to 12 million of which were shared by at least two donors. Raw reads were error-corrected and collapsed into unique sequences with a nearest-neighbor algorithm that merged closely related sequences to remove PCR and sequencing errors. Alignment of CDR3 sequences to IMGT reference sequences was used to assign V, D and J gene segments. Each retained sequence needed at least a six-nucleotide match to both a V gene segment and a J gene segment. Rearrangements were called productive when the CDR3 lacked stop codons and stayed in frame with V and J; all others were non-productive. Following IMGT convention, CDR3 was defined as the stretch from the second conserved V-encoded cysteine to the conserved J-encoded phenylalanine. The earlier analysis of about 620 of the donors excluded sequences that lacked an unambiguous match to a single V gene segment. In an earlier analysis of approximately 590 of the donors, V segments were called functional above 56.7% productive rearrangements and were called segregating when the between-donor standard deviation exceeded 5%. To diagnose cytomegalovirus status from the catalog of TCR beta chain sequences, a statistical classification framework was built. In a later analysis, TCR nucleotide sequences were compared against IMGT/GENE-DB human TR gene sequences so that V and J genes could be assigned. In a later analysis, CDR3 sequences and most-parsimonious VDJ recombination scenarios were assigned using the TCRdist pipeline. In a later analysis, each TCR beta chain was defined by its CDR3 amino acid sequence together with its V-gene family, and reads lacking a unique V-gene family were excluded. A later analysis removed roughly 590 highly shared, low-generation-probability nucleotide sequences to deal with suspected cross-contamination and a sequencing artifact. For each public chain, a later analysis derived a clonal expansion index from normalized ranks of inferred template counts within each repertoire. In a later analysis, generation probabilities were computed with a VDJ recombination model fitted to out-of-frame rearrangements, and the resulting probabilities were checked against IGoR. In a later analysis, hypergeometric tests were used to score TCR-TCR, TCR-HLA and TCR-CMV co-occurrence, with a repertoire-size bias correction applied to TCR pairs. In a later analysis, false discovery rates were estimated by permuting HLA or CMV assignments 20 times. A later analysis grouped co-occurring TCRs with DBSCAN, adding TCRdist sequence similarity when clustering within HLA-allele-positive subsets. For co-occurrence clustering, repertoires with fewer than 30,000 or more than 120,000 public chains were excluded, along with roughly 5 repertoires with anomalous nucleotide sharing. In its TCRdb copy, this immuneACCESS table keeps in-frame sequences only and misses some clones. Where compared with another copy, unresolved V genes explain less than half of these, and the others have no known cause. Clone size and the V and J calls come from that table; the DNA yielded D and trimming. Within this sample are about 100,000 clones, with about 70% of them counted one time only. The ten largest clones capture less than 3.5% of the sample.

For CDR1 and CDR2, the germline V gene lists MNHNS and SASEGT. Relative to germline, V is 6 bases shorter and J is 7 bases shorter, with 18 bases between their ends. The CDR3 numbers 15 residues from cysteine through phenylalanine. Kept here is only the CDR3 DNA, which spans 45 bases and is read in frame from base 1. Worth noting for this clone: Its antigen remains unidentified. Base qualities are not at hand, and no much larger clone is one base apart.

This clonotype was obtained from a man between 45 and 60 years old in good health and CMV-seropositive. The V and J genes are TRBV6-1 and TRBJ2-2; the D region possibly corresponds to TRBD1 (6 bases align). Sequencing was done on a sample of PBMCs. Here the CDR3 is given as CASSPSGGRDGELFF. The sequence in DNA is TGTGCCAGCAGCCCCAGTGGGGGCAGGGACGGGGAGCTGTTTTTT.